This T cell receptor (beta chain) stems from a study of blood T cells in healthy people across ages. Study-wide points: Investigators viewed diversity estimates from one million T cells as underestimates, the study reported. In older individuals, TCR beta diversity per million T cells was lower, falling roughly linearly with age.

PBMCs were isolated at a quantity of at least 7 million per sample. Together with a sample-barcoded 5' primer, a J-beta primer mix was included in a second PCR lasting roughly 7 to 11 cycles. Unique molecular identifiers of 12 random nucleotides labeled each cDNA. TCRdb independently ran MiXCR on the 5' RACE reads; one entry per CDR3 protein. The table lists about 1.5 million distinct CDR3 sequences, about 43% of them singletons. About this clonotype: Its specificity is not known.

This CDR3 contains 13 residues. V was shortened by 4 bases and J by 5 bases, with 11 bases between the two germline ends. CDR1 and CDR2 (germline): ENHRY, SYGVKD. The chain has TRBV10-3 and TRBJ2-5, with a possible D match to TRBD2 (5 bases). The sequence was collected from a young woman in good health. The sample was blood. This CDR3 reads CAISGGDGETQYF. The CDR3, as DNA: TGTGCCATCAGTGGGGGAGATGGCGAGACCCAGTACTTC.